This entry features one TCR beta chain sequence. The data were taken from a study of blood T cell repertoires in COVID-19. Background on the study: Acute and convalescent COVID-19 specimens originated in the United States, Italy and Spain. Nucleic acid was either cDNA or gDNA, and it came from T cells, B-cell-depleted T cells, or PBMCs.

CDR3 length: 12 residues. The germline V gene has CDR1 MNHNS and CDR2 SASEGT. The V and J ends lost 2 bases and 3 bases respectively, with 5 bases between them. Original processing notes: Reference gene primers were amplified, and this amplification served to estimate nucleated cell counts. The assay was immunoSEQ multiplex PCR, and TCRdb's table has in-frame clones only and misses some. That table supplies the V and J calls and clone size; D and trimming were determined from the DNA. The data show about half a million clones, roughly nine tenths seen once. The sequence came from a man between 18 and 35 years old with COVID-19, enrolled during active disease. The chain carries TRBV6-1 and TRBJ2-7; D unresolved. Sequences were obtained from peripheral blood. CDR3 sequence reads: CASSERSYEQYF. As DNA, the CDR3 is TGTGCCAGCAGTGAAAGGAGCTACGAGCAGTACTTC.